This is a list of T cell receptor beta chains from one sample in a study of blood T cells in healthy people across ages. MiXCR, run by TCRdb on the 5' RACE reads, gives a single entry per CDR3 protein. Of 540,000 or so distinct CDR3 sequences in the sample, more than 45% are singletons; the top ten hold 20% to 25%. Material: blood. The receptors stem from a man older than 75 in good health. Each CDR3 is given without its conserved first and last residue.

CDR3 protein: ASNKPGQGLSEAF
CDR3 length: 13
V gene: TRBV12-3/TRBV12-4
J gene: TRBJ1-1

CDR3 protein: AVRSTDTQY
CDR3 length: 9
V gene: TRBV7-6
J gene: TRBJ2-3

CDR3 protein: ASSYTTEREQY
CDR3 length: 11
V gene: TRBV6-6
J gene: TRBJ2-7

CDR3 protein: ASSNRDPYEQY
CDR3 length: 11
V gene: TRBV6-6
J gene: TRBJ2-7

CDR3 protein: AISERGTSGRTGELF
CDR3 length: 15
V gene: TRBV10-3
J gene: TRBJ2-2

CDR3 protein: ASSYRTGEHEQF
CDR3 length: 12
V gene: TRBV7-9
J gene: TRBJ2-1

CDR3 protein: ASSFAGSETQY
CDR3 length: 11
V gene: TRBV7-2
J gene: TRBJ2-5

CDR3 protein: ASSLGPATEAF
CDR3 length: 11
V gene: TRBV7-2
J gene: TRBJ1-1

CDR3 protein: ASSLVGGGPYNEQF
CDR3 length: 14
V gene: TRBV5-1
J gene: TRBJ2-1

CDR3 protein: SARDDNEQF
CDR3 length: 9
V gene: TRBV20-1
J gene: TRBJ2-1

CDR3 protein: SVVESVNTEAF
CDR3 length: 11
V gene: TRBV29-1
J gene: TRBJ1-1

CDR3 protein: ASSPGLQGDTQY
CDR3 length: 12
V gene: TRBV7-8
J gene: TRBJ2-3

CDR3 protein: ASSNTLAGGQETQY
CDR3 length: 14
V gene: TRBV6-6
J gene: TRBJ2-5

CDR3 protein: ASSQVPGDKETQY
CDR3 length: 13
V gene: TRBV4-1
J gene: TRBJ2-5

CDR3 protein: SVGQGADTGELF
CDR3 length: 12
V gene: TRBV29-1
J gene: TRBJ2-2

CDR3 protein: SASRRAGQPQH
CDR3 length: 11
V gene: TRBV20-1
J gene: TRBJ1-5

CDR3 protein: ASSYFRTDTQY
CDR3 length: 11
V gene: TRBV6-2/TRBV6-3
J gene: TRBJ2-3

CDR3 protein: ASSPSGTGQGYEQY
CDR3 length: 14
V gene: TRBV7-9
J gene: TRBJ2-7

CDR3 protein: ATSRDLPTNGQF
CDR3 length: 12
V gene: TRBV15
J gene: TRBJ2-1

CDR3 protein: ASSVDPSTGELF
CDR3 length: 12
V gene: TRBV9
J gene: TRBJ2-2

CDR3 protein: ASREEEPLRETQY
CDR3 length: 13
V gene: TRBV12-3/TRBV12-4
J gene: TRBJ2-5

CDR3 protein: ASSIRTSGSHNEQF
CDR3 length: 14
V gene: TRBV3-1
J gene: TRBJ2-1

CDR3 protein: ASSPGGQGAVDTQY
CDR3 length: 14
V gene: TRBV5-1
J gene: TRBJ2-3

CDR3 protein: RPTHGQGRYGYT
CDR3 length: 12
V gene: TRBV20-1
J gene: TRBJ1-2

CDR3 protein: ATSDFGTQGTQY
CDR3 length: 12
V gene: TRBV24-1
J gene: TRBJ2-5

CDR3 protein: ASRAWTGLSYEQY
CDR3 length: 13
V gene: TRBV7-2
J gene: TRBJ2-7

CDR3 protein: ASSPQRPPDTQY
CDR3 length: 12
V gene: TRBV6-2/TRBV6-3
J gene: TRBJ2-3

CDR3 protein: ASSVTSINEQF
CDR3 length: 11
V gene: TRBV9
J gene: TRBJ2-1

CDR3 protein: ASSYRRGGGRTGELF
CDR3 length: 15
V gene: TRBV11-2
J gene: TRBJ2-2

CDR3 protein: ASSLVVGSGTLIGDEQF
CDR3 length: 17
V gene: TRBV7-9
J gene: TRBJ2-1

CDR3 protein: ASSWRGTGNSPLH
CDR3 length: 13
V gene: TRBV7-2
J gene: TRBJ1-6

CDR3 protein: ASSYSNRQGQNTEAF
CDR3 length: 15
V gene: TRBV6-5
J gene: TRBJ1-1

CDR3 protein: SARGMTVPNQPQH
CDR3 length: 13
V gene: TRBV20-1
J gene: TRBJ1-5

CDR3 protein: SVKGGAVSNEQF
CDR3 length: 12
V gene: TRBV29-1
J gene: TRBJ2-1

CDR3 protein: ASSRIGGDMQY
CDR3 length: 11
V gene: TRBV12-3/TRBV12-4
J gene: TRBJ2-3

CDR3 protein: SVAWGAALQTDTQY
CDR3 length: 14
V gene: TRBV29-1
J gene: TRBJ2-3

CDR3 protein: ASSSRSDGVPGNTIY
CDR3 length: 15
V gene: TRBV11-2
J gene: TRBJ1-3

CDR3 protein: SARGLKGDLAKNIQY
CDR3 length: 15
V gene: TRBV20-1
J gene: TRBJ2-4

CDR3 protein: ASRGGVSQETQY
CDR3 length: 12
V gene: TRBV12-3/TRBV12-4
J gene: TRBJ2-5

CDR3 protein: ASSYSTGGLPGYGYT
CDR3 length: 15
V gene: TRBV7-2
J gene: TRBJ1-2

CDR3 protein: SARVEAGAEAF
CDR3 length: 11
V gene: TRBV20-1
J gene: TRBJ1-1

CDR3 protein: ASSYSGDRVGKLF
CDR3 length: 13
V gene: TRBV6-6
J gene: TRBJ1-4

CDR3 protein: ASSYGGLADTGELF
CDR3 length: 14
V gene: TRBV6-5
J gene: TRBJ2-2

CDR3 protein: SAREGTAINQPQH
CDR3 length: 13
V gene: TRBV20-1
J gene: TRBJ1-5

CDR3 protein: ASSRPGGTYEQY
CDR3 length: 12
V gene: TRBV7-9
J gene: TRBJ2-7

CDR3 protein: SARLGQSNTEAF
CDR3 length: 12
V gene: TRBV20-1
J gene: TRBJ1-1

CDR3 protein: AISESGPDGSETQY
CDR3 length: 14
V gene: TRBV10-3
J gene: TRBJ2-5

CDR3 protein: ASSLSGGIYGYT
CDR3 length: 12
V gene: TRBV27
J gene: TRBJ1-2

CDR3 protein: ASSLGAQSYEQY
CDR3 length: 12
V gene: TRBV7-2
J gene: TRBJ2-7

CDR3 protein: ASSYGYNEQF
CDR3 length: 10
V gene: TRBV6-5
J gene: TRBJ2-1

CDR3 protein: VSSLQYADTQY
CDR3 length: 11
V gene: TRBV7-3
J gene: TRBJ2-3

CDR3 protein: AIRFDRDSGYT
CDR3 length: 11
V gene: TRBV10-3
J gene: TRBJ1-2